Each of the 5 T cell receptor beta chains below was sequenced from the same sample in a study of blood T cells in healthy people across ages. Primers used in a second PCR of roughly 6 to 12 cycles were a sample-barcoded 5' primer and a J-beta primer mix. TCRdb passed the 5' RACE reads through MiXCR, listing each CDR3 protein once. Of about 690,000 distinct CDR3 sequences in the sample, about 43% were seen once. Sample: blood. The receptors here all came from a man older than 75 in good health.

Details on this clonotype: The junction departs from the called germline gene at one end, perhaps through a read error. The chain joins TRBV4-1 to TRBJ2-1; TRBD2 agrees at 14 bases. CDR3 length: 18 residues. Germline CDR1 and CDR2: MGHRA and YSYEKL. The CDR3 spells CASSRRLAGGPDPHEKFF. CDR3 nucleotide sequence: TGCGCCAGCAGCCGCAGACTAGCGGGGGGGCCTGACCCCCATGAGAAGTTCTTC.

This chain joins TRBV19 and TRBJ2-6; a possible D gene is TRBD2 (6 bases). Germline V CDR1 and CDR2: LNHDA, SQIVND (reference sequence). The V gene lost 3 bases and the J gene lost 0 bases, with 18 bases spanning the gap. This CDR3 has 19 amino acids. The CDR3 coding sequence is TGTGCCAGTAGTATCCTTTGGGCGGGACGCAACTCTGGGGCCAACGTCCTGACTTTC. Translating it yields CASSILWAGRNSGANVLTF.

This rearrangement joins TRBV7-3 to TRBJ2-1; D possibly matches TRBD1 or TRBD2 (6 bases each). The CDR3 runs 16 residues. Germline loops: CDR1 SGHTA, CDR2 FQGTGA. V was pared by 0 bases and J by 5 bases, with 14 bases between. The CDR3 DNA reads TGTGCCAGCAGCTTAACGGGGGCGGGGAGTCACAATGAGCAGTTCTTC. It yields the protein CASSLTGAGSHNEQFF.

This chain joins TRBV7-9 and TRBJ2-3; 10 bases are a match to TRBD2. Germline V lookup: CDR1 SEHNR, CDR2 FQNEAQ (reference sequence). The CDR3 contains 18 residues. The trim removed 4 bases at V and 2 bases at J, leaving 12 bases unmatched. The DNA of the CDR3 is TGTGCCAGCAGCTCCCGCAGATGGACTAGCGGAACCACAGATACGCAGTATTTT. The encoded protein is CASSSRRWTSGTTDTQYF.

The J gene is TRBJ2-5, the V gene TRBV28; perhaps TRBD2 as D (5 bases). In germline, CDR1 is MDHEN, CDR2 SYDVKM. This CDR3 has 12 amino acids. V gave up 10 bases and J gave up 9 bases, with 18 bases separating them. For the CDR3, the DNA is TGTGCCACCGGTAGTGGGTTCGGGGCCCAGTACTTC. Its translation: CATGSGFGAQYF. The whole variable domain, filled in from reference TRBV28 and TRBJ2-5, reads DVKVTQSSRYLVKRTGEKVFLECVQDMDHENMFWYRQDPGLGLRLIYFSYDVKMKEKGDIPEGYSVSREKKERFSLILESASTNQTSMYLCATGSGFGAQYFGPGTRLLVL.